The sequence of this T cell receptor beta chain was determined in a study of T cell changes during pregnancy in multiple sclerosis (dated by TCRdb to about 2019). Notes on the research overall: Changes in the T cell repertoire over the course of pregnancy were examined in this study in women with multiple sclerosis.

Libraries were constructed by the immunoSEQ multiplex PCR assay. This is the immuneACCESS table as TCRdb keeps it, with only in-frame sequences that have V and J called. A part of the clones is gone; compared with another copy, unresolved V genes explain less than half, and the rest is unexplained. This sample holds around 69,000 clones; just over 90% were observed only once. 2% to 2.5% of the sample is held by the ten biggest clonotypes. V and J are trimmed by 4 bases and 1 base, and the gene matches miss 3 bases of the junction. The CDR3 contains 15 residues, cysteine and phenylalanine counted. Only the CDR3 portion is preserved as DNA: 45 bases, with reading frame beginning at the first base. CDR1 LGHNA and CDR2 YSLEER are derived from the germline V gene. This clone was detected once. Its antigen is not yet known. Per-nucleotide qualities are absent, and no much larger clonotype sits a single base away.

The starting material was peripheral blood, obtained in the second trimester of pregnancy. The receptor's source is a female donor in good health, enrolled as a control in a pregnancy study. The sequence is built from TRBV4-3 and TRBJ2-5, with 10 bases in between that match TRBD2. The base sequence is TGCGCCAGCAGCCCACAGCGGGGGGGCCAAGAGACCCAGTACTTC. It codes for CASSPQRGGQETQYF.